This is a list of T cell receptor beta chains from one sample in a study of CXCR3-negative and CXCR3-positive naive CD8 T cells. No DNA is given; TCRdb re-called the 5' RACE reads and lists each CDR3 protein once. The table lists around 29,000 distinct CDR3 sequences. Sample: memory CD8+ T cells from blood. These receptors all come from a human donor in good health. Some clones in this sample may be carry-over from other donors' samples. Both conserved end residues are part of each CDR3. Each record gives: CDR3 protein, J gene, V gene, clone size. Clone size is not always given. Where it is, it says once, few, many or a class for expanded clones.

CDR3 protein: CASSLTGEGYEQYF; J gene: TRBJ2-7; V gene: TRBV7-8; clone size: .
CDR3 protein: CASLNGGSSYEQYF; J gene: TRBJ2-7; V gene: TRBV12-3/TRBV12-4; clone size: .
CDR3 protein: CASSPGTGAEQYF; J gene: TRBJ2-7; V gene: TRBV5-1; clone size: .
CDR3 protein: CASSFPRQSHNTGELFF; J gene: TRBJ2-2; V gene: TRBV7-9; clone size: .
CDR3 protein: CASSSPGRGDKETQYF; J gene: TRBJ2-5; V gene: TRBV6-2/TRBV6-3; clone size: .
CDR3 protein: CASSLGQLQPQHF; J gene: TRBJ1-5; V gene: TRBV7-9; clone size: .
CDR3 protein: CATSSVSGANVLTF; J gene: TRBJ2-6; V gene: TRBV15; clone size: .
CDR3 protein: CASSPLKGVYNEQFF; J gene: TRBJ2-1; V gene: TRBV7-2; clone size: .
CDR3 protein: CASRRWDRGIRETQYF; J gene: TRBJ2-5; V gene: TRBV6-5; clone size: .
CDR3 protein: CASSLLGADGYTF; J gene: TRBJ1-2; V gene: TRBV5-1; clone size: .
CDR3 protein: CASSQSRGGRETQYF; J gene: TRBJ2-5; V gene: TRBV4-1; clone size: .
CDR3 protein: CASSSGEGGTYNEQFF; J gene: TRBJ2-1; V gene: TRBV10-3; clone size: .
CDR3 protein: CASSQILGRETQYF; J gene: TRBJ2-5; V gene: TRBV3-1; clone size: .
CDR3 protein: CASSLWGQGDTQYF; J gene: TRBJ2-3; V gene: TRBV6-2/TRBV6-3; clone size: .
CDR3 protein: CASSPERTGSTFF; J gene: TRBJ1-1; V gene: TRBV27; clone size: .
CDR3 protein: CASSAPGQGFHEQYF; J gene: TRBJ2-7; V gene: TRBV27; clone size: .
CDR3 protein: CASRRQGTKESEQFF; J gene: TRBJ2-1; V gene: TRBV6-8; clone size: .
CDR3 protein: CASRSTEGTGDQETQYF; J gene: TRBJ2-5; V gene: TRBV7-9; clone size: medium-sized
CDR3 protein: CSARGGLYEQYF; J gene: TRBJ2-7; V gene: TRBV20-1; clone size: .
CDR3 protein: CASSLEGMATEAFF; J gene: TRBJ1-1; V gene: TRBV5-5; clone size: .
CDR3 protein: CASSYRVSNTEAFF; J gene: TRBJ1-1; V gene: TRBV27; clone size: .
CDR3 protein: CSVEGQGSNEQFF; J gene: TRBJ2-1; V gene: TRBV29-1; clone size: .
CDR3 protein: CASSFWGAGTDTQYF; J gene: TRBJ2-3; V gene: TRBV12-3/TRBV12-4; clone size: .
CDR3 protein: CASRPTLGQGFAGANVLTF; J gene: TRBJ2-6; V gene: TRBV28; clone size: .
CDR3 protein: CASSQEAEYSYNEQFF; J gene: TRBJ2-1; V gene: TRBV4-2; clone size: .
CDR3 protein: CASSKEGLATDTQYF; J gene: TRBJ2-3; V gene: TRBV7-6; clone size: .
CDR3 protein: CASSADSNQPQHF; J gene: TRBJ1-5; V gene: TRBV5-1; clone size: .
CDR3 protein: CSVEVTYEQYF; J gene: TRBJ2-7; V gene: TRBV29-1; clone size: .
CDR3 protein: CASRTQGGETQYF; J gene: TRBJ2-5; V gene: TRBV28; clone size: .
CDR3 protein: CSARDLIRGENEQFF; J gene: TRBJ2-1; V gene: TRBV20-1; clone size: .
CDR3 protein: CASSFRGDEQFF; J gene: TRBJ2-1; V gene: TRBV5-1; clone size: .
CDR3 protein: CSATAGTGFSFGYTF; J gene: TRBJ1-2; V gene: TRBV20-1; clone size: .
CDR3 protein: CASNPTGIPHEQYF; J gene: TRBJ2-7; V gene: TRBV6-2/TRBV6-3; clone size: .
CDR3 protein: CASRGGAQETYGYTF; J gene: TRBJ1-2; V gene: TRBV6-2/TRBV6-3; clone size: .
CDR3 protein: CATSRVNSDENTGELFF; J gene: TRBJ2-2; V gene: TRBV15; clone size: medium-sized
CDR3 protein: CASSRSRQKPNTGELFF; J gene: TRBJ2-2; V gene: TRBV6-2/TRBV6-3; clone size: .